The clone carrying this T cell receptor beta chain was recorded once. TCRdb's table, derived via immunoSEQ multiplex PCR, lists solely in-frame clones and lacks some. The sample holds some 2.1 million clones; around 95% are singletons and the top ten take 1.5% to 2%. Germline V gene lookup returns CDR1 SGHTA and CDR2 FQGTGA. The CDR3 totals 17 residues. Losses at the gene ends were 1 base for V and 4 bases for J; bases not matched to a gene: 5. CD45RO negativity and positive selection for CCR7 defined naive CD8 cells, a population that excluded terminally differentiated effector memory CD45RA+ cells. Every donor, a Caucasian adult, lived in Nashville, Tennessee. The sample belongs to a study of shared clonotypes between healthy human individuals.

The origin of this receptor is a man between 18 and 35 years old in good health. Some clones in this sample may be carry-over from other donors' samples. Sequencing was carried out using naive CD8+ T cells from PBMCs. The chain uses TRBV7-3 and TRBJ2-1, with TRBD2 matching over 12 bases. DNA for the CDR3: TGTGCCAGCAGCTTAAACGGCGGACTAGCGGGGTACAATGAGCAGTTCTTC. This gives the protein CASSLNGGLAGYNEQFF.